The clone carrying this T cell receptor (beta chain) occurred many times. The target antigen is unknown. Per the germline V gene, CDR1 is WNHNN and CDR2 is SYGVQD (reference sequence). There are 14 residues in the CDR3. V lost 0 bases to trimming and J lost 8 bases, with 13 bases between them. Until they underwent thyroid surgery, no patient had received any treatment. The entry originates in a study of metastatic and nonmetastatic thyroid tumors. Study as a whole: Thyroid patients, malignant and benign, had repertoires compared across blood and tumor or nodule tissue.

TCRdb reanalyzed the PCR reads with MiXCR. The repertoire holds about 46,000 clones, with more than 20% as singletons. Broader study findings: Reports indicated that malignant thyroid tumors showed significantly higher TCR beta diversity than benign nodules did, in blood and tumor.

The sequence came from a male donor with papillary thyroid cancer or a benign thyroid nodule (not recorded which). Some clones in this sample may be carry-over from other donors' samples. Sequencing used blood. The V gene is TRBV10-1, the J gene TRBJ1-1; a possible D gene is TRBD1 (5 bases). The DNA for the CDR3 is TGCGCCAGCAGTGAGTCGTTTTCGGGGGAAGAAGCTTTCTTT. Translating gives CASSESFSGEEAFF.